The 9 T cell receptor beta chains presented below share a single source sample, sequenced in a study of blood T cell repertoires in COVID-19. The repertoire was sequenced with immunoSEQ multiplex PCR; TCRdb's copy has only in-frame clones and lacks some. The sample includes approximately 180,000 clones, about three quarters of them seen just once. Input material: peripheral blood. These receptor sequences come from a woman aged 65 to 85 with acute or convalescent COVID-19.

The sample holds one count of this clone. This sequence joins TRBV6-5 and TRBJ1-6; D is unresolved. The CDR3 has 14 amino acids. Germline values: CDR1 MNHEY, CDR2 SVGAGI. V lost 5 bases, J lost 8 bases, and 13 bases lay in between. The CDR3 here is CASSNGRRDSPLHF. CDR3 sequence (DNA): TGTGCCAGCAGTAACGGACGGCGGGATTCACCCCTCCACTTT.

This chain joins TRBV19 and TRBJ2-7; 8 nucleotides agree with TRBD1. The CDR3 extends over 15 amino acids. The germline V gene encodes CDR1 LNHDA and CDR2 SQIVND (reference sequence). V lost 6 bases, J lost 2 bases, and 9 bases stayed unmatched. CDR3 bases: TGTGCCAGTAGAGGGCAGGGGGCAGGGACCTACGAGCAGTACTTC. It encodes CASRGQGAGTYEQYF.

The chain's CDR3 is CASSLSPLDGYTF. CDR3 bases: TGTGCCAGCAGCTTATCCCCCTTAGATGGCTACACCTTC. The J gene is TRBJ1-2, the V gene TRBV5-6, with D unclear. The germline CDR1 and CDR2 sequences are SGHDT and YYEEEE. V lost 2 bases, J lost 6 bases, and 11 bases lay in between. The CDR3 has 13 residues.

The CDR3 loop reads CASSYRGSSGANVLTF. The CDR3 DNA is TGTGCCAGCAGTTACAGAGGCTCCTCTGGGGCCAACGTCCTGACTTTC. The gene calls are TRBV6-6 and TRBJ2-6; D call uncertain. The CDR3 totals 16 residues. Germline V CDR1 and CDR2: MNHNY, SVGAGI (reference sequence). V lost 2 bases to trimming and J lost 0 bases, with 8 bases between them.

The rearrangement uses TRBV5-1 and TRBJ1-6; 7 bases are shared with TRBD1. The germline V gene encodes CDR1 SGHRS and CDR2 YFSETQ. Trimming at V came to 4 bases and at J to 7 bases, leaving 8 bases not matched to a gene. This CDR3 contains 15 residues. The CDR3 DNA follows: TGCGCCAGCAGCCTAGGGACAGTCCAAAATTCACCCCTCCACTTT. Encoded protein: CASSLGTVQNSPLHF.

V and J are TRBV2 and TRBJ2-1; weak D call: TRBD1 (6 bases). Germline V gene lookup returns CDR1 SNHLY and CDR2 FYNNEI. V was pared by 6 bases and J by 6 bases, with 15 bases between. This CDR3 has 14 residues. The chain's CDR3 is CASSALGARNEQFF. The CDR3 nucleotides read TGTGCCAGCAGCGCCTTGGGGGCGCGCAATGAGCAGTTCTTC.

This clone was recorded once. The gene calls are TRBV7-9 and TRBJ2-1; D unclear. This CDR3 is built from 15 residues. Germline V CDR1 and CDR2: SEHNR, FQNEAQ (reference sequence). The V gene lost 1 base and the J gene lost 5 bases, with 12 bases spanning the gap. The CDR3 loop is CASSLESRINNEQFF. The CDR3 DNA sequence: TGTGCCAGCAGCTTAGAGTCCAGAATCAACAATGAGCAGTTCTTC.

Written as DNA, the CDR3 is TGCGCCAGCAGCTTGGTAGCGGTACGGCCAGATACGCAGTATTTT. Encoded protein: CASSLVAVRPDTQYF. The chain joins TRBV5-1 to TRBJ2-3, with a possible D match to TRBD2 (6 bases). V gave up 0 bases and J gave up 4 bases, with 12 bases separating them. Germline CDR1 reads SGHRS; CDR2 reads YFSETQ. CDR3 length: 15 amino acids.

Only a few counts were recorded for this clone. This CDR3 reads CASSYQDINTEAFF. CDR3 bases: TGCGCCAGCAGCTACCAGGATATAAACACTGAAGCTTTCTTT. V is TRBV5-1 and J is TRBJ1-1; D uncertain. With 3 bases removed from V and 2 bases from J, the gap between germline ends came to 11 bases. The CDR3 spans 14 residues. The germline V gene encodes CDR1 SGHRS and CDR2 YFSETQ.